The 12 T cell receptor beta chains listed next were all sequenced from one sample in a study of blood T cell repertoires in COVID-19. Method: immunoSEQ multiplex PCR; TCRdb's copy keeps in-frame clones and lacks some. The sample carries about 260,000 clones, about 80% recorded once. The sequenced material came from peripheral blood. These receptors were taken from a woman aged 45-60 years who had recovered from COVID-19.

The chain links TRBV6-2 or TRBV6-3 to TRBJ1-6; 9 bases are shared with TRBD1. Germline trimming cut 4 bases from V and 9 bases from J; bases unmatched to any gene: 7. The CDR3 extends over 15 amino acids. The germline V gene encodes CDR1 MNHEY and CDR2 SVGEGT. The CDR3 reads CASSSSGQGLSPLHF. The DNA of the CDR3 is TGTGCCAGCAGTTCCTCGGGACAGGGACTTTCACCCCTCCACTTT.

The gene calls are TRBV19 and TRBJ1-2, with 9 positions matching TRBD1. Germline CDR1 is LNHDA and CDR2 is SQIVND (reference sequence). This CDR3 contains 15 residues. The junction had 8 bases not matched to a gene; V was cut back by 6 bases and J by 3 bases. The CDR3 nucleotides read TGTGCCAGTAGACCACATACAGGGGGCGACTATGGCTACACCTTC. Protein product: CASRPHTGGDYGYTF.

A word on this clone: Other DNA sequences in this sample translate to the same CDR3. This chain connects TRBV3-1 (or the pseudogene TRBV3-2) to TRBJ1-1; D call uncertain. CDR1 is LGHDT and CDR2 is YNNKEL in the germline V gene (reference sequence). The CDR3 contains 13 residues. Deletions cut 1 base from V and 1 base from J, with 4 bases between. The CDR3 spells CASSQAGNTEAFF. In nucleotides, the CDR3 is TGTGCCAGCAGCCAAGCCGGGAACACTGAAGCTTTCTTT.

The chain has TRBV19 and TRBJ1-5; the D is unclear. CDR1 and CDR2 (germline): LNHDA, SQIVND (reference sequence). Trimming removed 5 bases at V and 2 bases at J, with 10 bases between. The length of the CDR3 is 14 residues. In DNA, the CDR3 is TGTGCCAGTAGTGCTCCGGGAGGCAATCAGCCCCAGCATTTT. Residues: CASSAPGGNQPQHF. Combining the CDR3 with reference TRBV19 and TRBJ1-5 gives the whole variable domain DGGITQSPKYLFRKEGQNVTLSCEQNLNHDAMYWYRQDPGQGLRLIYYSQIVNDFQKGDIAEGYSVSREKKESFPLTVTSAQKNPTAFYLCASSAPGGNQPQHFGDGTRLSIL.

The chain joins TRBV7-2 to TRBJ1-1; D remains ambiguous. CDR1 SGHTA and CDR2 FQGNSA come from the germline V gene. V lost 6 bases, J lost 2 bases, and 13 bases lay in between. The CDR3 runs 14 residues. CDR3 sequence: CASSPGGSNTEAFF. DNA of the CDR3: TGTGCCAGCAGTCCGGGAGGTTCCAACACTGAAGCTTTCTTT.

The V gene is TRBV28, the J gene TRBJ1-5; 10 bases fit TRBD1. This CDR3 has 16 residues. The J segment lost 1 base and the V segment lost 5 bases, leaving 5 bases of the junction unmatched. Germline loops: CDR1 MDHEN, CDR2 SYDVKM. The DNA for the CDR3 is TGTGCCAGCAGTAGACAGGGGGCGCGGAGCAATCAGCCCCAGCATTTT. The encoded protein is CASSRQGARSNQPQHF.

The chain combines TRBV4-3 with TRBJ1-2; D gene uncertain. The CDR3 covers 13 residues. CDR1 and CDR2 (germline): LGHNA, YSLEER. V dropped 2 bases and J dropped 2 bases, with 6 bases sitting between them. CDR3 sequence reads: CASSQRGNYGYTF. For the CDR3, the DNA is TGCGCCAGCAGCCAAAGAGGAAACTATGGCTACACCTTC.

This chain uses TRBV28 with TRBJ2-3; 14 bases match TRBD2. Germline CDR1 MDHEN, CDR2 SYDVKM. The CDR3 runs to 17 residues. V shed 4 bases, J shed 6 bases, and the junction held 9 bases outside the gene matches. The CDR3 DNA follows: TGTGCCAGCAGTTCATCGGGACTAGCGGGAGAAGGGGATACGCAGTATTTT. Encoded protein: CASSSSGLAGEGDTQYF.

This chain links TRBV7-3 with TRBJ2-5; the match to TRBD2 covers 8 bases. The CDR3 extends over 14 amino acids. The germline CDR1 and CDR2 sequences are SGHTA and FQGTGA. The V gene end was trimmed by 5 bases and the J gene end by 3 bases; junction bases not matched to a gene: 5. CDR3 bases: TGTGCCAGCAGCCCACCGGGGGGGGAAGAGACCCAGTACTTC. This sequence encodes CASSPPGGEETQYF.

The genes are TRBV6-6 and TRBJ1-3; 7 nucleotides align to TRBD1. This CDR3 contains 14 residues. V lost 2 bases to trimming and J lost 5 bases; unmatched junction nucleotides: 3. Germline assignment: CDR1 MNHNY and CDR2 SVGAGI (reference sequence). The CDR3 sequence: CASSYEGARNTIYF. The CDR3 DNA reads as TGTGCCAGCAGTTACGAGGGGGCTAGAAACACCATATATTTT.

This CDR3 reads CASSSVRETQYF. The CDR3 coding sequence is TGTGCCAGCAGCTCCGTGCGGGAGACCCAGTACTTC. This chain joins TRBV7-2 and TRBJ2-5; no clear D gene. The CDR3 loop spans 12 amino acids. V gave up 4 bases and J gave up 5 bases, with 8 bases separating them. Per the germline V gene, CDR1 is SGHTA and CDR2 is FQGNSA. Together with reference TRBV7-2 and TRBJ2-5, the CDR3 gives the full variable domain: GAGVSQSPSNKVTEKGKDVELRCDPISGHTALYWYRQSLGQGLEFLIYFQGNSAPDKSGLPSDRFSAERTGGSVSTLTIQRTQQEDSAVYLCASSSVRETQYFGPGTRLLVL.

The chain couples TRBV30 to TRBJ2-2; 8 bases match TRBD1. The CDR3 is 17 residues long. The germline gives CDR1 GTSNPN, CDR2 SVGIG (reference sequence). J lost 6 bases, V lost 7 bases, and 19 bases had no gene match. CDR3 in amino acids: CASPSWRTGMFSGELFF. CDR3 bases: TGTGCCTCCCCCTCTTGGAGGACAGGGATGTTCTCCGGGGAGCTGTTTTTT.